This T cell receptor (beta chain) was profiled in a study of T cells in localized non-small cell lung cancer. Turning to this clone: Its specificity is unknown.

Study outcomes and limitations: Uninvolved neighboring lung showed the greatest T cell clonality, exceeding tumor. In adjacent lung, a median roughly 60 of the top 100 tumor clones were found.

Germline values: CDR1 SGHDT, CDR2 YYEEEE. This CDR3 has 14 amino acids. V gave up 1 base and J gave up 4 bases, with 11 bases separating them. The table came from immunoSEQ multiplex PCR; TCRdb's copy has only in-frame clones and leaves some out. Seen here are fewer than 20,000 clones, about nine tenths observed once, and the top ten hold approximately 26%. The origin of this receptor is a female donor over 55 with stage III squamous cell lung carcinoma. This chain connects TRBV5-6 to TRBJ1-2; D perhaps matches TRBD1 (6 bases). This specimen was peripheral blood, taken before any cancer treatment. The CDR3: CASSLPGASYGYTF. DNA of the CDR3: TGTGCCAGCAGCTTGCCGGGGGCAAGCTATGGCTACACCTTC. Using reference TRBV5-6 and TRBJ1-2 for the parts outside the CDR3, the full variable domain is DAGVTQSPTHLIKTRGQQVTLRCSPKSGHDTVSWYQQALGQGPQFIFQYYEEEERQRGNFPDRFSGHQFPNYSSELNVNALLLGDSALYLCASSLPGASYGYTFGSGTRLTVV.